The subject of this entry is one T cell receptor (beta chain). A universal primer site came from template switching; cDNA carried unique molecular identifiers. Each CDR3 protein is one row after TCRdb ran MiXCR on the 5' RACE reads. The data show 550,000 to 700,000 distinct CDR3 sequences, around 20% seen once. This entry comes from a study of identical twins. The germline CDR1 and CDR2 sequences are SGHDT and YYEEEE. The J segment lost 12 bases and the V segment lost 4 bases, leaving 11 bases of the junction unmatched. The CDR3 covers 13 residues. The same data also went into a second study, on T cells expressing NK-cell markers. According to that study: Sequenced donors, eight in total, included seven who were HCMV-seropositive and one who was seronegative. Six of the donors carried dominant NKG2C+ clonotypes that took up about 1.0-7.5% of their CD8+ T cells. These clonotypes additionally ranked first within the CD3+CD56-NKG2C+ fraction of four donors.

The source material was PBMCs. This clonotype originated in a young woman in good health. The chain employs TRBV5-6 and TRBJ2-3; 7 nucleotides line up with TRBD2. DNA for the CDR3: TGTGCCAGCAGCGCAGGACTAGGAGGGGATCAGTATTTT. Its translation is CASSAGLGGDQYF.